Reported below is one T cell receptor (beta chain). As yet, its antigen is unknown. TCRdb recomputed calls from the reads with MiXCR, one row per CDR3 protein. The sample carries 200,000 or so distinct CDR3 sequences, approximately 30% recorded once. Germline V gene sequence: CDR1 SGHDT, CDR2 YYEEEE. The V gene end was trimmed by 0 bases and the J gene end by 6 bases; junction bases not matched to a gene: 8. The CDR3 has 15 amino acids. These data are taken from a study of T cell repertoires in cytomegalovirus infection. Study summary: In public TCR beta signatures, there were indications of both CMV infection and matching HLA type.

Study findings and constraints: Across the ex vivo response, the dominant clonotypes were HLA-C-restricted CMV-specific TCR beta clonotypes.

Sample: PBMCs. The V and J genes are TRBV5-6 and TRBJ1-2; 7 bases are a match to TRBD1. The origin of this receptor is a human donor in good health (CMV status not recorded). Some clones in this sample may be carry-over from other donors' samples. CDR3: CASSLEYRGHDGYTF. CDR3 coding DNA: TGTGCCAGCAGCTTGGAGTACAGGGGTCACGATGGCTACACCTTC.